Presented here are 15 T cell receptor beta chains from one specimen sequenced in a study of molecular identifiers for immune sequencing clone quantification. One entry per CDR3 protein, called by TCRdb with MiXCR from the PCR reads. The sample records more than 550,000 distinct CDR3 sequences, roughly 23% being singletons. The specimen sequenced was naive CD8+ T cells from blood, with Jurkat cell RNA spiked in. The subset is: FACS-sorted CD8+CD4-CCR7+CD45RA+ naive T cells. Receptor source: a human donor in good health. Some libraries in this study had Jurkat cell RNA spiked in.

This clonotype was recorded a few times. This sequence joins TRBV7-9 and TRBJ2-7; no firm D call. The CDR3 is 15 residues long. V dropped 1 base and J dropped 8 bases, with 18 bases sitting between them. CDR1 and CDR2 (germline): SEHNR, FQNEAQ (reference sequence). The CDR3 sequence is CASSLGFGRDLKQYF. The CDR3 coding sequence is TGTGCCAGCAGCTTAGGTTTTGGCCGCGACCTAAAGCAGTACTTC.

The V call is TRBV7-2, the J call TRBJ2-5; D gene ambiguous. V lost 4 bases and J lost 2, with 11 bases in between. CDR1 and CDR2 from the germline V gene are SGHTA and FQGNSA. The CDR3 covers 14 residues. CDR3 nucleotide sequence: TGTGCCAGCAGCTCGGACCTATATCAAGAGACCCAGTACTTC. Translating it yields CASSSDLYQETQYF.

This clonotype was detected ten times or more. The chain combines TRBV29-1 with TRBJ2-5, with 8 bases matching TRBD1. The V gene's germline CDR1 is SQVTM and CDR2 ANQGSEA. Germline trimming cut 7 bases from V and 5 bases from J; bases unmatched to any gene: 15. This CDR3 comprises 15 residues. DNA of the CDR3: TGCAGCGCTTCTCCCGCGGACAGGGCTGTGGAGACCCAGTACTTC. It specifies CSASPADRAVETQYF. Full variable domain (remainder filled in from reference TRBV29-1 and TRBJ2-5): SAVISQKPSRDICQRGTSLTIQCQVDSQVTMMFWYRQQPGQSLTLIATANQGSEATYESGFVIDKFPISRPNLTFSTLTVSNMSPEDSSIYLCSASPADRAVETQYFGPGTRLLVL.

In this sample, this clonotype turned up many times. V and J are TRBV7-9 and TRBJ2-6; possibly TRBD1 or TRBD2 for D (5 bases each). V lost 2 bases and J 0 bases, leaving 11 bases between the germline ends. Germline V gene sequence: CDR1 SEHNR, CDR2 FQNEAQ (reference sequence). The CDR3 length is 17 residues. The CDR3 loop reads CASSLPGRTSGANVLTF. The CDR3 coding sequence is TGTGCCAGCAGCTTACCGGGACGGACCTCTGGGGCCAACGTCCTGACTTTC.

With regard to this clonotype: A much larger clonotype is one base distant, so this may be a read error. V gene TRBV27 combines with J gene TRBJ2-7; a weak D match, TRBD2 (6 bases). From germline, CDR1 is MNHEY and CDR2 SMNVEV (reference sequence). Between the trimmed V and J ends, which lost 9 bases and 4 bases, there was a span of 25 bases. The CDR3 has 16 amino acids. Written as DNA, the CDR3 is TGTGCCAGGACCGGGGCTAGCGAGGCTACGGCGTACGAGCAGTACTTC. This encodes CARTGASEATAYEQYF.

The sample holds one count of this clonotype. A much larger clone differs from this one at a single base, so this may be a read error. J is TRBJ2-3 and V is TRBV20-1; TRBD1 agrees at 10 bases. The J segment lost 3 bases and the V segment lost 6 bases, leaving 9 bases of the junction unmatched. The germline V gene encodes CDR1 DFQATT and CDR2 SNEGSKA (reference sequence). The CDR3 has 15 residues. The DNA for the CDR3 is TGCAGTGCCCCGACAGGGGGCGTTAGGACAGATACGCAGTATTTT. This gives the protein CSAPTGGVRTDTQYF.

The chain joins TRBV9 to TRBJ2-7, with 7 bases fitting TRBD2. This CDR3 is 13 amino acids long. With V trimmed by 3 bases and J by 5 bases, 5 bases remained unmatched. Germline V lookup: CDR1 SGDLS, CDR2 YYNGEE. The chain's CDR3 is CASSAGLVNEQYF. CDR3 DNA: TGTGCCAGCAGCGCCGGACTAGTAAACGAGCAGTACTTC.

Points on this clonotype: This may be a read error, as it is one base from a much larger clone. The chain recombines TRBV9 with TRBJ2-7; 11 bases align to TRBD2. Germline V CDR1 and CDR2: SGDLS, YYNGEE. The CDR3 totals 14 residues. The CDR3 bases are TGTCCCAGCAGCATTAGCGGGGGGGCCGGGGAGCAGTACTTC. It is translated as CPSSISGGAGEQYF.

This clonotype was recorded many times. Written as DNA, the CDR3 is TGTGCCAGCAGCACGGGGGGGGGACAGAGCACAGATACGCAGTATTTT. This gives the protein CASSTGGGQSTDTQYF. The gene calls are TRBV9 and TRBJ2-3; tentative D call: TRBD2 (8 bases). The germline V and J ends were trimmed by 4 bases and 0 bases, with 15 bases remaining between them. Germline V gene sequence: CDR1 SGDLS, CDR2 YYNGEE. This CDR3 has 16 amino acids.

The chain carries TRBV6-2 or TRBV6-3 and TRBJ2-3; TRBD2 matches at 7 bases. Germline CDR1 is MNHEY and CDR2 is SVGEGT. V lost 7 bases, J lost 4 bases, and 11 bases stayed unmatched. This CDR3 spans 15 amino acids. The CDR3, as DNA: TGTGCCAGCACTCCCTGGAGCGGGGCAGCAGATACGCAGTATTTT. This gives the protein CASTPWSGAADTQYF.

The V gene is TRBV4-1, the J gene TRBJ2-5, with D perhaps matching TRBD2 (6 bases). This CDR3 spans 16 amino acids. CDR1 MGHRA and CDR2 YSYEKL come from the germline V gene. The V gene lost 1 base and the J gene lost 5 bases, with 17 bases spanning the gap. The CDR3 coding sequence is TGCGCCAGCAGCCAAGTGATCCTTCCCCTAGCGGAGACCCAGTACTTC. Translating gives CASSQVILPLAETQYF.

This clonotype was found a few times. CDR3 sequence reads: CASSYERDRAIWGNQPQHF. The DNA of the CDR3 is TGTGCCAGCAGCTACGAGAGGGACAGGGCAATATGGGGCAATCAGCCCCAGCATTTT. The rearrangement uses TRBV6-2 or TRBV6-3 and TRBJ1-5; 9 nucleotides agree with TRBD1. CDR3 length equals 19 residues. The germline V gene encodes CDR1 MNHEY and CDR2 SVGEGT. V dropped 6 bases and J dropped 2; count of bases not matched to a gene: 17.

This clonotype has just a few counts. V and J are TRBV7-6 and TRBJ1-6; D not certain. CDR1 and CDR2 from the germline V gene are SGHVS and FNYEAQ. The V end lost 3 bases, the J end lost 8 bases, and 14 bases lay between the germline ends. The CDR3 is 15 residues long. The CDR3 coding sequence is TGTGCCAGCAGCTTGACATCTGAGGCTTATTCACCCCTCCACTTT. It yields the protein CASSLTSEAYSPLHF.

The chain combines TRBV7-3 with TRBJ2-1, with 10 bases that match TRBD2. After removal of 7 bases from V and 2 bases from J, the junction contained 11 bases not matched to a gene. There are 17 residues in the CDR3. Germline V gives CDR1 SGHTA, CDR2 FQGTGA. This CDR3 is CASTYNTSGRAYNEQFF. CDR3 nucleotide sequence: TGTGCCAGCACCTATAATACAAGCGGGAGGGCCTACAATGAGCAGTTCTTC.

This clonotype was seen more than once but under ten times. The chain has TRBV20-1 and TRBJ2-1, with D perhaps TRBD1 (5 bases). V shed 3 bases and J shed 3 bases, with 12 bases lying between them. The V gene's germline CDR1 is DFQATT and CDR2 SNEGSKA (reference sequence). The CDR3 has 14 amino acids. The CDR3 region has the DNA TGCAGTGCTAGTTCAGGGCAGGTCTACAATGAGCAGTTCTTC. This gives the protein CSASSGQVYNEQFF.